A single sample is the source of the 21 T cell receptor beta chains below, sequenced in a study of T cell responses to AZD1222 COVID-19 vaccine (dated by TCRdb to 2020 to 2022). The time point label corresponds to: baseline before first vaccination. Libraries came from the immunoSEQ multiplex PCR assay. What TCRdb holds here is the immuneACCESS table cut down to in-frame rearrangements. Part of the clones is not present; checked against another copy, under half of the missing clones reflect an unresolved V gene, and the others are unexplained. Recorded for this sample are roughly 170,000 clones; 90% of them occurred a single time. Of the sample, approximately 3% falls within the top ten clones. The source was peripheral blood, collected on day 0 of AZD1222 vaccination. Receptor source: an adult in good health.

The chain is built from TRBV30 and TRBJ2-7; 11 bases map to TRBD2. Trimming cost V 3 bases and J 2 bases; bases outside gene matches: 3. This CDR3 has 14 residues. CDR1 and CDR2 (germline): GTSNPN, SVGIG (reference sequence). The CDR3 sequence: CAWRFSGGAYEQYF. DNA for the CDR3: TGTGCCTGGAGGTTTAGCGGGGGGGCCTACGAGCAGTACTTC. The variable domain in full, completed from reference TRBV30 and TRBJ2-7, reads SQTIHQWPATLVQPVGSPLSLECTVEGTSNPNLYWYRQAAGRGLQLLFYSVGIGQISSEVPQNLSASRPQDRQFILSSKKLLLSDSGFYLCAWRFSGGAYEQYFGPGTRLTVT.

J is TRBJ2-7 and V is TRBV27; perhaps D is TRBD1 or TRBD2 (5 bases each). V was pared by 5 bases and J by 0 bases, with 14 bases between. The CDR3 is made up of 15 amino acids. Germline V lookup: CDR1 MNHEY, CDR2 SMNVEV (reference sequence). The CDR3 DNA reads as TGTGCCAGCAGTGCACTATCAGGGAGCTCCTACGAGCAGTACTTC. It translates to CASSALSGSSYEQYF.

This sequence joins TRBV12-3 or TRBV12-4 and TRBJ1-4, with D possibly matching TRBD1 (6 bases). The CDR3 runs 13 residues. V lost 7 bases to trimming and J lost 10 bases, with 16 bases between them. The chain's CDR3 is CASNTGGTPKLFF. For the CDR3, the DNA is TGTGCCAGCAATACCGGGGGGACACCAAAACTGTTTTTT.

V gene TRBV7-6 combines with J gene TRBJ2-3; D uncertain. V shed 2 bases and J shed 0 bases, with 12 bases lying between them. This CDR3 comprises 16 residues. The germline CDR1 and CDR2 sequences are SGHVS and FNYEAQ. CDR3 nucleotides: TGTGCCAGCAGCTTATTGGCAGCTTCTAGCACAGATACGCAGTATTTT. Protein: CASSLLAASSTDTQYF. Complete variable domain (other parts from reference TRBV7-6 and TRBJ2-3): GAGVSQSPRYKVTKRGQDVALRCDPISGHVSLYWYRQALGQGPEFLTYFNYEAQQDKSGLPNDRFSAERPEGSISTLTIQRTEQRDSAMYRCASSLLAASSTDTQYFGPGTRLTVL.

The V gene is TRBV6-2 or TRBV6-3, the J gene TRBJ1-2; 11 bases are a match to TRBD1. J was trimmed by 0 bases and V by 6 bases; bases with no gene match: 9. Looked up from germline, CDR1 is MNHEY and CDR2 is SVGEGT. This CDR3 has 17 amino acids. The CDR3, as DNA: TGTGCCAGCAGCCCCGGACAGGGGGCACTAGCTAACTATGGCTACACCTTC. It codes for CASSPGQGALANYGYTF.

The J gene is TRBJ2-1, the V gene TRBV7-9; D gene unclear. V was trimmed by 5 bases and J by 4 bases, leaving 6 bases between them. The CDR3 runs 12 residues. Germline V CDR1 and CDR2: SEHNR, FQNEAQ (reference sequence). CDR3 protein: CASSPNYNEQFF. The CDR3, as DNA: TGTGCCAGCAGCCCCAATTACAATGAGCAGTTCTTC.

CDR3 in DNA: TGTGCCAGCAGTGCCGGGGGGCCCGGGGGAGATACGCAGTATTTT. Its protein product is CASSAGGPGGDTQYF. The genes are TRBV6-4 and TRBJ2-3, with a weak D call TRBD2 (7 bases). The germline V gene has CDR1 MRHNA and CDR2 SNTAGT. V lost 4 bases and J 5 bases, leaving 16 bases between the germline ends. There are 15 residues in the CDR3.

This clone was recorded only once. The V gene is TRBV7-2, the J gene TRBJ2-2, with D possibly TRBD2 on 5 matching bases. Germline V gene data show CDR1 as SGHTA and CDR2 as FQGNSA. The CDR3 loop spans 14 amino acids. V lost 5 bases, J lost 7 bases, and 14 bases lay in between. The CDR3, as DNA: TGTGCCAGCAGCCCCGGGCGGAGCGGCGGGGAGCTGTTTTTT. Protein: CASSPGRSGGELFF.

The chain's CDR3 is CSVFPTDRTGYTF. The CDR3 DNA is TGCAGCGTTTTCCCGACCGACAGGACGGGCTACACCTTC. The J gene is TRBJ1-2, the V gene TRBV29-1; D perhaps matches TRBD1 (6 bases). Germline V lookup: CDR1 SQVTM, CDR2 ANQGSEA. This CDR3 has 13 residues. The V gene lost 5 bases and the J gene lost 8 bases, with 18 bases spanning the gap.

The rearrangement joins TRBV19 to TRBJ2-1; D unresolved. CDR3 length: 14 amino acids. From germline, CDR1 is LNHDA and CDR2 SQIVND (reference sequence). Trimming took off 2 bases at V and 3 bases at J, with 8 bases between the two ends. In nucleotides, the CDR3 is TGTGCCAGTAGTATACACGGAGACTACAATGAGCAGTTCTTC. Amino acids: CASSIHGDYNEQFF. Full variable domain (rest looked up from reference TRBV19 and TRBJ2-1): DGGITQSPKYLFRKEGQNVTLSCEQNLNHDAMYWYRQDPGQGLRLIYYSQIVNDFQKGDIAEGYSVSREKKESFPLTVTSAQKNPTAFYLCASSIHGDYNEQFFGPGTRLTVL.

The chain links TRBV9 to TRBJ1-2; tentatively, D is TRBD1 (6 bases). Per the germline V gene, CDR1 is SGDLS and CDR2 is YYNGEE. Trimming cost V 0 bases and J 4 bases, with 10 bases left between them. CDR3 length: 14 residues. The CDR3 coding sequence is TGTGCCAGCAGCGTAGCCGACAGGTCCTATGGCTACACCTTC. It encodes CASSVADRSYGYTF. The whole variable domain, remainder taken from reference TRBV9 and TRBJ1-2, is DSGVTQTPKHLITATGQRVTLRCSPRSGDLSVYWYQQSLDQGLQFLIQYYNGEERAKGNILERFSAQQFPDLHSELNLSSLELGDSALYFCASSVADRSYGYTFGSGTRLTVV.

This chain connects TRBV5-8 to TRBJ2-5, with 8 bases fitting TRBD2. After removal of 3 bases from V and 5 bases from J, the junction contained 9 bases not matched to a gene. CDR3 size: 15 residues. CDR1 SGHTS and CDR2 YDEGEE come from the germline V gene. Written as DNA, the CDR3 is TGTGCCAGCAGCTGGGTTACTAGCGGTGGGGAGACCCAGTACTTC. Its protein product is CASSWVTSGGETQYF.

The rearrangement links TRBV7-9 to TRBJ2-3; possible D gene TRBD2, 7 bases. This CDR3 is 17 amino acids long. CDR1 is SEHNR, CDR2 FQNEAQ, per germline (reference sequence). Trimming removed 2 bases at V and 2 bases at J, with 17 bases between. In DNA, the CDR3 is TGTGCCAGCAGCTTACAATCAGCGGGGACATTCACAGATACGCAGTATTTT. Its translation is CASSLQSAGTFTDTQYF.

J is TRBJ2-5 and V is TRBV6-5; 8 nucleotides align to TRBD1. The CDR3 spans 14 residues. V was pared by 5 bases and J by 5 bases, with 7 bases of the junction left unmatched. Germline values: CDR1 MNHEY, CDR2 SVGAGI. Written as DNA, the CDR3 is TGTGCCAGCAGTCGGCGCAGACAGGGGGAGACCCAGTACTTC. Protein: CASSRRRQGETQYF.

V usage is TRBV7-2 and J usage is TRBJ2-2; D gene ambiguous. V gave up 2 bases and J gave up 1 base, with 5 bases separating them. Germline CDR1 is SGHTA and CDR2 is FQGNSA. The CDR3 consists of 14 residues. The CDR3 nucleotides read TGTGCCAGCAGCTTAAGCAGGAACACCGGGGAGCTGTTTTTT. This gives the protein CASSLSRNTGELFF.

The V and J genes are TRBV6-6 and TRBJ2-1; TRBD1 matches at 7 bases. The ends lost 1 base at V and 3 bases at J; junction bases unmatched: 3. The CDR3 sequence is 15 residues long. Germline lookup yields CDR1 MNHNY and CDR2 SVGAGI (reference sequence). In nucleotides, the CDR3 is TGTGCCAGCAGTTACTTGGGACAGATCTACAATGAGCAGTTCTTC. Amino acids: CASSYLGQIYNEQFF.

The chain recombines TRBV6-5 with TRBJ1-6; 9 nucleotides align to TRBD1. Germline loops: CDR1 MNHEY, CDR2 SVGAGI. J gave up 6 bases and V 2 bases, and 2 bases lay outside the gene matches. This CDR3 comprises 15 residues. The chain's CDR3 is CASSYGTGPNSPLHF. The CDR3 coding sequence is TGTGCCAGCAGTTACGGGACAGGGCCTAATTCACCCCTCCACTTT.

The V and J genes are TRBV6-2 or TRBV6-3 and TRBJ1-6, with TRBD1 as a possible D gene (6 bases). In germline, CDR1 is MNHEY, CDR2 SVGEGT. The ends were cut back, 4 bases at V and 9 bases at J, with 22 bases in the middle. The CDR3 contains 17 residues. This chain's CDR3 is CASSWGPTGLSGSPLHF. CDR3 DNA: TGTGCCAGCAGTTGGGGGCCCACAGGGCTCTCGGGTTCACCCCTCCACTTT.

This rearrangement joins TRBV30 to TRBJ2-7; D is unresolved. CDR1 is GTSNPN and CDR2 is SVGIG in the germline V gene (reference sequence). The CDR3 runs to 13 residues. Trimming took 1 base from V and 3 from J, leaving 10 bases between them. CDR3 DNA: TGTGCCTGGAGTGCCACACTTAACTACGAGCAGTACTTC. It specifies CAWSATLNYEQYF. The entire variable domain, with the rest obtained from reference TRBV30 and TRBJ2-7, is as follows: SQTIHQWPATLVQPVGSPLSLECTVEGTSNPNLYWYRQAAGRGLQLLFYSVGIGQISSEVPQNLSASRPQDRQFILSSKKLLLSDSGFYLCAWSATLNYEQYFGPGTRLTVT.

In DNA, the CDR3 is TGTGCCAGCAGCCCCGGGACTATTAATTCACCCCTCCACTTT. Encoded protein: CASSPGTINSPLHF. The chain joins TRBV5-4 to TRBJ1-6, with D possibly being TRBD1 (5 bases). CDR3 size: 14 residues. From germline, CDR1 is SGHNT and CDR2 YYREEE (reference sequence). V was clipped by 4 bases and J by 6 bases, with 11 bases between them.

CDR3 sequence: CASRPTGTGNTIYF. DNA for the CDR3: TGTGCCAGCAGACCTACAGGGACTGGAAACACCATATATTTT. The chain recombines TRBV3-1 (or the pseudogene TRBV3-2) with TRBJ1-3, with D tentatively TRBD1 (6 bases). Trimming stripped 6 bases from V and 2 bases from J, with 11 bases between. Germline assignment: CDR1 LGHDT and CDR2 YNNKEL (reference sequence). This CDR3 contains 14 residues.